These 6 T cell receptor beta chains share one sample of origin, sequenced in a study of response to subunit inactivated influenza vaccine. TCRdb itself ran the RT-PCR reads through MiXCR, one entry per CDR3 protein. The sample consists of approximately 700,000 distinct CDR3 sequences, about 15% of them appearing once. Here the sequenced sample was PBMCs from blood, taken 14 to 15 days before vaccination. These receptors came from a man aged 45-60 years who received an inactivated influenza vaccine.

This clonotype appeared a few times. For the CDR3, the DNA is TGTGCCAGCAGCTTGGGGTTGGAGGCAACTCAGTGGAATGAGCAGTTCTTC. Amino acids: CASSLGLEATQWNEQFF. The rearrangement links TRBV7-9 to TRBJ2-1; possible D gene TRBD2, 5 bases. V lost 3 bases and J 7 bases, leaving 22 bases between the germline ends. This CDR3 comprises 17 residues. Per the germline V gene, CDR1 is SEHNR and CDR2 is FQNEAQ (reference sequence).

This clonotype was recorded at least ten times. The chain recombines TRBV5-6 with TRBJ2-7, with TRBD2 matching over 13 bases. With V trimmed by 4 bases and J by 7 bases, 2 bases remained unmatched. The CDR3 is 13 amino acids. Germline V gene sequence: CDR1 SGHDT, CDR2 YYEEEE. The CDR3 nucleotides are TGTGCCAGCAGCCGACTAGCGGGGGGAGAGCAGTACTTC. This codes for CASSRLAGGEQYF.

The chain couples TRBV6-2 or TRBV6-3 to TRBJ1-2; TRBD1 might be the D (6 bases). V was clipped by 5 bases and J by 4 bases, with 11 bases between them. There are 13 residues in the CDR3. Germline values: CDR1 MNHEY, CDR2 SVGEGT. This CDR3 reads CASSVDRGYGYTF. The CDR3 DNA follows: TGTGCCAGCAGTGTGGACAGAGGCTATGGCTACACCTTC.

Only a few counts were recorded for this clonotype. CDR3 residues: CASSQEGGSSGNTIYF. CDR3 in DNA: TGTGCCAGCAGCCAAGAAGGAGGCTCCTCTGGAAACACCATATATTTT. The chain links TRBV4-2 to TRBJ1-3, with no clear D. V shed 0 bases and J shed 0 bases, with 9 bases lying between them. This CDR3 contains 16 residues. In germline, CDR1 is LGHNA, CDR2 YNFKEQ.

Comment on this clonotype: An end of the junction does not agree with germline; a read error may underlie this. V gene TRBV7-6 combines with J gene TRBJ2-5; 8 positions match TRBD2. The length of the CDR3 is 15 residues. The germline CDR1 and CDR2 sequences are SGHVS and FNYEAQ. CDR3 sequence reads: CASSLTGTREETLYF. The CDR3, as DNA: TGTGCCAGCAGCTTAACCGGGACTAGAGAAGAGACCCTGTACTTC.

This clonotype was found a few times. J is TRBJ2-7 and V is TRBV5-6; no reliable D call. Germline values: CDR1 SGHDT, CDR2 YYEEEE. Trimming left V 3 bases short and J 6 bases short, with 7 bases between. The CDR3 length is 11 residues. The CDR3 region is CASSSTIEQYF. The DNA of the CDR3 is TGTGCCAGCAGCTCTACGATCGAGCAGTACTTC.